The sequence of this TCR beta chain was determined in a study of vaccination and CD4 T cells after COVID-19. Study background: Two of the convalescents were Hispanic, and convalescents were six males and four females. The stimulating agents, overlapping spike peptides, came from SARS-CoV-2, HCoV-NL63, HCoV-OC43 and HCoV-229E. Findings of the study overall: Clonotypes reactive to SARS-CoV-2 had a median that went up from about 22 to 38, but not significantly.

Comments on this clonotype: Antigen specificity is unknown.

Treatment meaning: approximately 9-day PBMC culture with coronavirus spike peptide pools or control peptides (ViraFEST assay). Once obtained from cultured CD4+ T cells, the DNA was sequenced using the Oncomine TCR Beta short-read assay. TCRdb reanalysed the PCR reads using MiXCR and keeps one entry per CDR3 protein. The sample contains 20,000 to 25,000 distinct CDR3 sequences, 50% to 70% of which appear only once. This sequence originates from a human donor who received a COVID-19 vaccine. The sequencing used CD4+ T cells from blood, cultured in vitro, collected after SARS-CoV-2 vaccination.

Written as DNA, the CDR3 is TGTGCCAGCAGCTACCCCCTAGCGGGGAACACCGGGGAGCTGTTTTTT. Its protein product is CASSYPLAGNTGELFF. This sequence joins TRBV5-4 and TRBJ2-2, with 8 nucleotides matching TRBD2. The CDR3 contains 16 residues. Germline V gene lookup returns CDR1 SGHNT and CDR2 YYREEE (reference sequence). V was pared by 3 bases and J by 1 base, with 5 bases of the junction left unmatched. Full variable domain (rest looked up from reference TRBV5-4 and TRBJ2-2): ETGVTQSPTHLIKTRGQQVTLRCSSQSGHNTVSWYQQALGQGPQFIFQYYREEENGRGNFPPRFSGLQFPNYSSELNVNALELDDSALYLCASSYPLAGNTGELFFGEGSRLTVL.